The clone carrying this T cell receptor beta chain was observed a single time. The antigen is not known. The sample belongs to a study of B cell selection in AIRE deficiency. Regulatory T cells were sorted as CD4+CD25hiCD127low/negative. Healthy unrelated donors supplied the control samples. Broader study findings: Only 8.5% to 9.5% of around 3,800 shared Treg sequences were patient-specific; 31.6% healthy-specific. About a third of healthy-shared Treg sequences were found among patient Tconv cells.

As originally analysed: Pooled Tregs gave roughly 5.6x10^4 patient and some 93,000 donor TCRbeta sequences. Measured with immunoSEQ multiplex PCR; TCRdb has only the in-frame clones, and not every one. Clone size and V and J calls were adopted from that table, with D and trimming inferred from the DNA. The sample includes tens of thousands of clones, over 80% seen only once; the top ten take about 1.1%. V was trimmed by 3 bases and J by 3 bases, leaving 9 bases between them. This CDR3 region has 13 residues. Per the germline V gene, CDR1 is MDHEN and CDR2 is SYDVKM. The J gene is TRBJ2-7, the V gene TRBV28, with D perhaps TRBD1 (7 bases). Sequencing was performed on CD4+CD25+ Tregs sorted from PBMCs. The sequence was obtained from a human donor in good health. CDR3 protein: CASSFQGGYEQYF. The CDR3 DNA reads TGTGCCAGCAGTTTTCAGGGGGGCTACGAGCAGTACTTC.